These T cell receptor beta chains were read from a single sample in a study of T cell responses to AZD1222 COVID-19 vaccine. Assay used: immunoSEQ multiplex PCR; TCRdb lists only in-frame clones, some missing. Of tens of thousands of clones in the sample, 85% to 95% were seen once. The sequenced sample was peripheral blood, obtained on day 0 of AZD1222 vaccination. The receptors originated from an adult in good health. Each CDR3 is given with its conserved first and last residue. D genes are given only for firm matches. A clone size is listed for some rows: how often the clone was seen (once, few, many), or a class if it is expanded.

>TRBV11-1|11|NA|TRBJ1-2|NA
TGTGCCAGCAGCTTAGGGTATGGCTACACCTTC
CASSLGYGYTF
>TRBV7-9|14|TRBD1|TRBJ1-4|NA
TGTGCCAGCGTCCGGGACAGGGGTGATGAAAAACTGTTTTTT
CASVRDRGDEKLFF
>TRBV30|13|NA|TRBJ1-6|NA
TGTGCCTGGAGTAAAGGGTATAATTCACCCCTCCACTTT
CAWSKGYNSPLHF
>TRBV15|14|TRBD1|TRBJ1-2|NA
TGTGCCACCAGTACCAGGGACAGCCAGTATGGCTACACCTTC
CATSTRDSQYGYTF
>TRBV19|11|NA|TRBJ2-3|NA
TGTGCCAGTATTGGCCCAGATACGCAGTATTTT
CASIGPDTQYF
>TRBV6-2/TRBV6-3|17|NA|TRBJ1-1|NA
TGTGCCAGCAGTTACTCGAGACGGGGGGCGGCGAACACTGAAGCTTTCTTT
CASSYSRRGAANTEAFF
>TRBV30|12|NA|TRBJ1-5|NA
TGTGCCTGGAACAGGGATGGTCAGCCCCAGCATTTT
CAWNRDGQPQHF
>TRBV29-1|13|NA|TRBJ1-1|NA
TGCAGCGTTGGTTCGCTGCCGAACACTGAAGCTTTCTTT
CSVGSLPNTEAFF
>TRBV5-8|14|NA|TRBJ1-1|NA
TGTGCCAGCAGCCCCGGAGGGAGAGTTCCTGAAGCTTTCTTT
CASSPGGRVPEAFF
>TRBV11-3|11|NA|TRBJ2-1|NA
TGTGCCAGCAGCCGGGACAATGAGCAGTTCTTC
CASSRDNEQFF
>TRBV28|11|NA|TRBJ1-2|once
TGTGCCAGCAGTACAGGGTATGGCTACACCTTC
CASSTGYGYTF
>TRBV4-2|15|TRBD2|TRBJ2-1|NA
TGTGCCAGCAGCCAGCGGGGGGGCTCCTACAATGAGCAGTTCTTC
CASSQRGGSYNEQFF
>TRBV18|14|NA|TRBJ1-2|NA
TGTGCCAGCTCACCATCCGGGATGGAGTATGGCTACACCTTC
CASSPSGMEYGYTF
>TRBV28|14|NA|TRBJ1-1|NA
TGTGCCAGCAGTTCCTGGGCGTCCAACACTGAAGCTTTCTTT
CASSSWASNTEAFF
>TRBV15|13|NA|TRBJ2-1|few
TGTGCCACCAGCAGGGGGACTGGGAGGGAGCAGTTCTTC
CATSRGTGREQFF
>TRBV19|15|TRBD2|TRBJ2-3|NA
TGTGCCAGTAGTAAGGGACTAGCCAGAACAGATACGCAGTATTTT
CASSKGLARTDTQYF
>TRBV4-2|15|TRBD1|TRBJ1-4|NA
TGTGCCAGCAGCCAGTTACAGGGGACGGATGAAAAACTGTTTTTT
CASSQLQGTDEKLFF
>TRBV11-3|13|TRBD2|TRBJ2-7|NA
TGTGCCAGCAGTCGGACTAGCGCGGGCGAGCAGTACTTC
CASSRTSAGEQYF
>TRBV30|14|NA|TRBJ1-2|NA
TGTGCCTGGAGTGTACGTGGGCCTAACTATGGCTACACCTTC
CAWSVRGPNYGYTF
>TRBV19|13|NA|TRBJ2-5|NA
TGTGCCAGTAGAGCGACGGGAAGGGAGACCCAGTACTTC
CASRATGRETQYF
>TRBV29-1|15|TRBD1|TRBJ1-2|NA
TGCAGCGTTTTCCCCGGGACAGCGGTCACAGGTGGCTACACCTTC
CSVFPGTAVTGGYTF
>TRBV6-6|12|NA|TRBJ2-7|NA
TGTGCCAGCACCGGCAAGTCCTACGAGCAGTACTTC
CASTGKSYEQYF
>TRBV5-4|15|TRBD1|TRBJ2-7|NA
TGTGCCAGCAGCGCGGAGGGGACAGGGGGCTCCGAGCAGTACTTC
CASSAEGTGGSEQYF
>TRBV7-2|14|NA|TRBJ2-3|NA
TGTGCCAGCAGCTCGGGGACCATGGGAGATACGCAGTATTTT
CASSSGTMGDTQYF
>TRBV11-2|13|NA|TRBJ2-1|NA
TGTGCCAGCAGCCCTACCTACAAATACGAGCAGTTCTTC
CASSPTYKYEQFF
>TRBV5-4|15|TRBD1|TRBJ2-7|NA
TGTGCCAGCAGCTTGGAGGGACAGGGGGCCTACGAGCAGTACTTC
CASSLEGQGAYEQYF
>TRBV4-3|17|TRBD2|TRBJ2-3|NA
TGCGCCAGCAGCCAAGAGCCTAGCGGGGGTAGCACAGATACGCAGTATTTT
CASSQEPSGGSTDTQYF
>TRBV19|18|TRBD1|TRBJ1-2|NA
TGTGCCAGTAGTGCCACCGCCCTAGGGGGGACAGGGACATATGGCTACACCTTC
CASSATALGGTGTYGYTF
>TRBV27|18|NA|TRBJ1-6|NA
TGTGCCAGCAGTTTAGAGGGGTGGGGAGGCTCCTATAATTCACCCCTCCACTTT
CASSLEGWGGSYNSPLHF
>TRBV19|15|NA|TRBJ1-4|NA
TGTGCCAGTAGGCCTCAACGGATAGCTAATGAAAAGCTGTTTTTT
CASRPQRIANEKLFF
>TRBV29-1|12|TRBD1|TRBJ1-1|NA
TGCAGCGCCGGGACAGGGAACACTGAAGCTTTCTTT
CSAGTGNTEAFF
>TRBV5-1|13|TRBD1|TRBJ2-7|NA
TGCGCCAGCAGCTTGGGACAGGGGGGCGAGCAGTACTTC
CASSLGQGGEQYF
>TRBV30|12|NA|TRBJ1-2|NA
TGTGCCTGGGCCCTCGAGCGGGCTGGCTACACCTTC
CAWALERAGYTF
>TRBV9|12|NA|TRBJ2-3|NA
TGTGCCAGCAGAGCGCAGGGGGATACGCAGTATTTT
CASRAQGDTQYF
>TRBV5-6|17|NA|TRBJ1-6|NA
TGTGCCAGCAGCTCAGACGTAAAGGGGGGGTTAAATTCACCCCTCCACTTT
CASSSDVKGGLNSPLHF
>TRBV7-8|14|NA|TRBJ2-7|once
TGTGCCAGCAGCTTAGGTTCGGTCGGCTACGAGCAGTACTTC
CASSLGSVGYEQYF
>TRBV12-5|15|TRBD1|TRBJ1-5|NA
TGTGCTAGTGGTTCCAGACAGGGAGGGAGTCAGCCCCAGCATTTT
CASGSRQGGSQPQHF
>TRBV10-2|12|NA|TRBJ2-7|NA
TGCGCCAGCAGCCCAGACAGCTACGAGCAGTACTTC
CASSPDSYEQYF
>TRBV7-9|12|NA|TRBJ2-7|NA
TGTGCCAGCAGCCAGGGGCCGTACGAGCAGTACTTC
CASSQGPYEQYF
>TRBV5-1|13|NA|TRBJ2-7|NA
TGCGCCAGCAGACAGGGCCAGGCCTACGAGCAGTACTTC
CASRQGQAYEQYF
>TRBV5-4|16|NA|TRBJ2-3|once
TGTGCCAGCAGCCGGCTGGGGGCTGACAGCACAGATACGCAGTATTTT
CASSRLGADSTDTQYF
>TRBV6-5|15|TRBD1|TRBJ1-5|NA
TGTGCCAGCAGCGAGACACAGGGGATAGGGCAGCCCCAGCATTTT
CASSETQGIGQPQHF
>TRBV10-3|13|NA|TRBJ1-2|once
TGTGCCATCAGTGACCAACCCAACTATGGCTACACCTTC
CAISDQPNYGYTF
>TRBV28|12|NA|TRBJ1-4|few
TGTGCCAGCAGTCCTCACGGTGAAAAACTGTTTTTT
CASSPHGEKLFF
>TRBV4-1|15|NA|TRBJ2-5|NA
TGCGCCAGCAGCCAATGGGGAACAGGCCAAGAGACCCAGTACTTC
CASSQWGTGQETQYF
>TRBV29-1|14|NA|TRBJ1-3|NA
TGCAGCGTCCAGGACACCAACTCTGGAAACACCATATATTTT
CSVQDTNSGNTIYF
>TRBV19|14|NA|TRBJ1-3|NA
TGTGCCAGTAATCGGGTCGGACTGGGAAACACCATATATTTT
CASNRVGLGNTIYF
>TRBV10-3|13|NA|TRBJ2-7|NA
TGTGCCATCAGTGGAGGGCTCTCATACGAGCAGTACTTC
CAISGGLSYEQYF
>TRBV3-1/TRBV3-2|16|NA|TRBJ2-1|NA
TGTGCCAGCAGCCCCCGTCGAGGGACAACGTACAATGAGCAGTTCTTC
CASSPRRGTTYNEQFF
>TRBV27|14|TRBD1|TRBJ1-3|NA
TGTGCCAGCAGTTTACGAGGGGGCGGAAACACCATATATTTT
CASSLRGGGNTIYF
>TRBV11-2|14|NA|TRBJ1-1|NA
TGTGCCAGCAGCCTATTAACGGCCGGGGCTGAAGCTTTCTTT
CASSLLTAGAEAFF
>TRBV6-1|14|NA|TRBJ1-2|NA
TGTGCCAGCAGTGAAGCATTGGGGGTTGGGGGCTACACCTTC
CASSEALGVGGYTF